Following are 22 T cell receptor beta chains from one sample sequenced in a study of blood T cell repertoires in COVID-19. The method was immunoSEQ multiplex PCR; TCRdb's version includes in-frame clones alone and lacks a portion of them. The sample has about 260,000 clones; around 90% are singletons. The sequencing sample was made of peripheral blood. The receptors were sampled from a human donor in a cohort sampled during active COVID-19.

The rearrangement links TRBV3-1 (or the pseudogene TRBV3-2) to TRBJ2-3, with TRBD2 identical over 7 bases. The CDR3 covers 16 residues. Germline loops: CDR1 LGHDT, CDR2 YNNKEL (reference sequence). With 1 base clipped from V and 5 bases from J, the junction kept 9 bases outside the gene matches. The DNA for the CDR3 is TGTGCCAGCAGCCAAGGCGCGGGAGTGGCGGGAGATACGCAGTATTTT. Translating gives CASSQGAGVAGDTQYF.

The chain joins TRBV27 to TRBJ2-7; 7 bases are shared with TRBD1. After removal of 0 bases from V and 4 bases from J, the junction contained 9 bases not matched to a gene. CDR1 is MNHEY and CDR2 is SMNVEV in the germline V gene (reference sequence). The CDR3 spans 16 residues. CDR3 loop: CASSLSGTVLNYEQYF. DNA of the CDR3: TGTGCCAGCAGTTTATCCGGGACAGTACTAAATTACGAGCAGTACTTC.

The genes are TRBV6-6 and TRBJ2-5; 9 positions agree with TRBD2. Per the germline V gene, CDR1 is MNHNY and CDR2 is SVGAGI (reference sequence). The V gene end was trimmed by 5 bases and the J gene end by 2 bases; junction bases not matched to a gene: 9. This CDR3 region has 16 residues. This chain's CDR3 is CASSPRGAGGQETQYF. Written as DNA, the CDR3 is TGTGCCAGCAGTCCCCGGGGAGCGGGGGGTCAAGAGACCCAGTACTTC.

The rearrangement links TRBV6-5 to TRBJ2-1, with TRBD1 identical over 8 bases. Trimming cost V 6 bases and J 7 bases; bases outside gene matches: 11. This CDR3 spans 15 amino acids. Germline V gives CDR1 MNHEY, CDR2 SVGAGI. CDR3 coding DNA: TGTGCCAGCAGAAGCCCGGGACAGGTTAGGAATGAGCAGTTCTTC. This sequence encodes CASRSPGQVRNEQFF.

The V call is TRBV5-1, the J call TRBJ1-2, with 11 bases aligning to TRBD1. The germline gives CDR1 SGHRS, CDR2 YFSETQ. The CDR3 has 16 amino acids. V lost 0 bases, J lost 2 bases, and 3 bases stayed unmatched. In nucleotides, the CDR3 is TGCGCCAGCAGCTTGGAAGGGACAGGGGGAAACTATGGCTACACCTTC. This gives the protein CASSLEGTGGNYGYTF.

The chain combines TRBV7-9 with TRBJ1-4; D perhaps matches TRBD1 (6 bases). The CDR3 sequence is 15 residues long. Germline values: CDR1 SEHNR, CDR2 FQNEAQ (reference sequence). The V gene lost 5 bases and the J gene lost 5 bases, with 15 bases spanning the gap. The CDR3 sequence is CASSGGAGGNEKLFF. The CDR3 coding sequence is TGTGCCAGCAGCGGGGGGGCGGGGGGCAATGAAAAACTGTTTTTT.

This clone has a single count. V and J are TRBV25-1 and TRBJ2-7, with 11 bases matching TRBD2. Trimming at V came to 4 bases and at J to 0 bases, leaving 5 bases not matched to a gene. Germline values: CDR1 MGHDK, CDR2 SYGVNS. The CDR3 sequence is 16 residues long. The DNA for the CDR3 is TGTGCCAGCAGTGGGTTAGGGACTAGCGGCTCCTACGAGCAGTACTTC. As protein: CASSGLGTSGSYEQYF.

This clone was seen more than once but under ten times. The rearrangement uses TRBV4-1 and TRBJ1-5; 9 bases are a match to TRBD1. V gave up 0 bases and J gave up 4 bases; unmatched junction bases: 4. This CDR3 spans 16 amino acids. Per the germline V gene, CDR1 is MGHRA and CDR2 is YSYEKL. The CDR3 loop reads CASSQEYDRGNQPQHF. DNA of the CDR3: TGCGCCAGCAGCCAAGAATACGACAGGGGGAATCAGCCCCAGCATTTT.

This rearrangement joins TRBV7-8 to TRBJ2-7, with 11 bases identical to TRBD1. The germline V gene has CDR1 SGHVS and CDR2 FQNEAQ. There are 17 residues in the CDR3. J lost 4 bases, V lost 1 base, and 9 bases had no gene match. CDR3 residues: CASSLERWGTGGYEQYF. The CDR3 nucleotides are TGTGCCAGCAGCTTAGAACGGTGGGGGACAGGGGGATACGAGCAGTACTTC.

V gene TRBV6-1 combines with J gene TRBJ2-7; 7 positions match TRBD1. The CDR3 length is 14 residues. The germline CDR1 and CDR2 sequences are MNHNS and SASEGT. V shed 2 bases, J shed 1 base, and the junction held 2 bases outside the gene matches. CDR3 DNA sequence: TGTGCCAGCAGTGAAAGGGGGCAGTCCTACGAGCAGTACTTC. Amino acid sequence: CASSERGQSYEQYF.

The genes are TRBV24-1 and TRBJ1-2; possibly TRBD1 for D (5 bases). The CDR3 totals 12 residues. Trimming removed 3 bases from V and 7 bases from J, with 8 bases in between. Germline CDR1 KGHDR, CDR2 SFDVKD. CDR3 sequence (DNA): TGTGCCACCAGTGATCAGGGTTCTGGCTACACCTTC. This translates into CATSDQGSGYTF.

CDR3 DNA: TGCGCCAGCAGTCAATCAGGACTAGTTCCAGAGACCCAGTACTTC. Translation: CASSQSGLVPETQYF. The chain links TRBV23-1 to TRBJ2-5, with TRBD2 matching 7 bases. TRBV23-1 is given ORF status, its function remaining uncertain. The CDR3 extends over 15 amino acids. Trimming cost V 0 bases and J 4 bases; bases outside gene matches: 5.

The chain recombines TRBV5-1 with TRBJ1-1; D might be TRBD1 (5 bases). The ends were cut back, 0 bases at V and 7 bases at J, with 13 bases in the middle. This CDR3 contains 14 residues. The germline V gene encodes CDR1 SGHRS and CDR2 YFSETQ. The CDR3 DNA sequence: TGCGCCAGCAGCTTGGGCGGTCTCCAGGGTGAAGCTTTCTTT. Translating gives CASSLGGLQGEAFF. The full variable domain, in which reference TRBV5-1 and TRBJ1-1 provide the parts outside the CDR3, is KAGVTQTPRYLIKTRGQQVTLSCSPISGHRSVSWYQQTPGQGLQFLFEYFSETQRNKGNFPGRFSGRQFSNSRSEMNVSTLELGDSALYLCASSLGGLQGEAFFGQGTRLTVV.

The V call is TRBV24-1, the J call TRBJ1-2; weak D call: TRBD1 (5 bases). CDR1 is KGHDR, CDR2 SFDVKD, per germline. The CDR3 totals 15 residues. The V end was cut by 0 bases, the J end by 8 bases, with 15 bases between. The CDR3 DNA is TGTGCCACCAGTGATTTGGTTGGAGGCCGGGGGGGCTACACCTTC. It yields the protein CATSDLVGGRGGYTF.

The rearrangement links TRBV9 to TRBJ2-1; 7 nucleotides align to TRBD1. V lost 0 bases, J lost 5 bases, and 11 bases stayed unmatched. The CDR3 covers 17 residues. CDR1 SGDLS and CDR2 YYNGEE come from the germline V gene. The chain's CDR3 is CASSVARGPSWDNEQFF. CDR3 sequence (DNA): TGTGCCAGCAGCGTAGCTAGGGGGCCCAGTTGGGACAATGAGCAGTTCTTC. Full variable domain (remainder filled in from reference TRBV9 and TRBJ2-1): DSGVTQTPKHLITATGQRVTLRCSPRSGDLSVYWYQQSLDQGLQFLIQYYNGEERAKGNILERFSAQQFPDLHSELNLSSLELGDSALYFCASSVARGPSWDNEQFFGPGTRLTVL.

The chain links TRBV5-1 to TRBJ1-2; 9 nucleotides line up with TRBD1. V dropped 4 bases and J dropped 10; count of bases not matched to a gene: 11. Germline assignment: CDR1 SGHRS and CDR2 YFSETQ. The CDR3 runs to 14 residues. The CDR3 loop reads CASSRDRAFMDYTF. The CDR3 coding sequence is TGCGCCAGCAGCCGGGACAGGGCCTTTATGGACTACACCTTC.

V gene TRBV28 combines with J gene TRBJ2-1; 9 bases match TRBD2. Per the germline V gene, CDR1 is MDHEN and CDR2 is SYDVKM. The CDR3 is 13 amino acids. The junction had 10 bases not matched to a gene; V was cut back by 6 bases and J by 13 bases. CDR3 region: CASREGAGGSQFF. The CDR3, as DNA: TGTGCCAGCAGGGAAGGAGCGGGAGGTTCTCAGTTCTTC. The entire variable domain, with the rest obtained from reference TRBV28 and TRBJ2-1, is as follows: DVKVTQSSRYLVKRTGEKVFLECVQDMDHENMFWYRQDPGLGLRLIYFSYDVKMKEKGDIPEGYSVSREKKERFSLILESASTNQTSMYLCASREGAGGSQFFGPGTRLTVL.

In its sample, this clone was seen once. CDR3 sequence reads: CASSSRAIDGGFYEQYF. In DNA form, the CDR3 reads TGTGCCAGCAGCTCGAGAGCAATTGACGGGGGGTTTTACGAGCAGTACTTC. The chain links TRBV5-6 to TRBJ2-7, with 7 bases that match TRBD2. This CDR3 contains 17 residues. Germline-derived CDR1 and CDR2 are SGHDT and YYEEEE. With V trimmed by 3 bases and J by 4 bases, 16 bases remained unmatched.

V and J are TRBV20-1 and TRBJ1-1, with TRBD1 identical over 7 bases. Trimming took 5 bases from V and 10 from J; bases not matched to a gene: 7. Germline V gives CDR1 DFQATT, CDR2 SNEGSKA (reference sequence). The CDR3 covers 11 residues. The chain's CDR3 is CSAGQVLGAFF. In DNA, the CDR3 is TGCAGTGCTGGACAGGTTTTGGGAGCTTTCTTT.

To note about this clone: The sample carries other DNA sequences with the same CDR3. This chain links TRBV30 with TRBJ1-2; D is unresolved. Germline V gene sequence: CDR1 GTSNPN, CDR2 SVGIG (reference sequence). Trimming removed 3 bases from V and 5 bases from J, with 7 bases in between. The length of the CDR3 is 11 residues. This chain's CDR3 is CAWSLSYGYTF. The CDR3 bases are TGTGCCTGGAGCCTGAGTTATGGCTACACCTTC.

This chain uses TRBV7-2 with TRBJ2-7; 9 bases are shared with TRBD1. This CDR3 spans 15 amino acids. Germline values: CDR1 SGHTA, CDR2 FQGNSA. With 6 bases clipped from V and 5 bases from J, the junction kept 11 bases outside the gene matches. The CDR3 DNA reads as TGTGCCAGCAGGGTAACAGGGGGCGCGTGGAACGAGCAGTACTTC. It specifies CASRVTGGAWNEQYF.

This sequence joins TRBV9 and TRBJ2-2; weak D call: TRBD2 (5 bases). Germline V gives CDR1 SGDLS, CDR2 YYNGEE. V lost 0 bases and J 0 bases, leaving 6 bases between the germline ends. This CDR3 has 15 residues. The CDR3 spells CASSVGGTNTGELFF. DNA for the CDR3: TGTGCCAGCAGCGTAGGAGGGACGAACACCGGGGAGCTGTTTTTT.